This T cell receptor beta chain was sequenced for a study of siplizumab effects on memory and regulatory T cells (dated by TCRdb to between 2017 and 2020). Regarding the complete study: The study looked at the effect of siplizumab, an anti-CD2 antibody, on alloreactive T-cell subsets in allogeneic mixed lymphocyte reactions made from human PBMCs. The study at large found these results: Sequences below about 10^-5 frequency were poorly captured, so only a minor fraction of alloreactive clones could be mapped to unstimulated subsets. Compared with memory T cells, unstimulated naive T cells appeared more diverse, and naive cells seemed to make a substantial contribution to the alloresponse. Whether proliferating Tregs from siplizumab cultures actually had suppressive function was not functionally confirmed. Siplizumab significantly reduced the cumulative frequency of alloreactive sequences traceable to unstimulated CD4+ memory T cells. About 80-96% of proliferating CD4+ or CD8+ clones could not be given a naive or memory phenotype. Among mappable alloreactive CD4+ clones, the Treg-derived fraction averaged approximately 69% with siplizumab versus about 25% in control reactions.

Sorted unstimulated T cells, along with proliferating T cells recovered from mixed lymphocyte reactions, underwent TCRbeta CDR3 sequencing. Fresh whole blood from roughly ten HLA-typed healthy donors was used to isolate PBMCs. Unstimulated CD4+ regulatory T cells were FACS-sorted to map the origin of alloreactive clones. A distance of 14 bases separates the germline ends of V and J, which lose 1 base and 5 bases respectively. From the cysteine through the phenylalanine, the CDR3 covers 15 amino acids. This entry keeps only the CDR3 DNA: 45 bases, framed from base 1. CDR1 and CDR2, looked up from the germline V gene (reference sequence), are LNHDA and SQIVND. A word on this clone: Its target antigen remains unknown. Per-nucleotide qualities are absent, and no much larger clonotype sits a single base away.

Libraries were built with the immunoSEQ multiplex PCR assay. Each sample had 80,000 to 100,000 TCR templates assayed by the deep sequencing platform. Genomic DNA extracted from sorted T cells was used for TCRbeta CDR3 sequencing. The source study handled its data this way. Clonal analysis of TCRbeta CDR3 data was done in the R programming language. Comparing unstimulated samples against CFSE-low samples taken after the reaction was how alloreactive CD4+ and CD8+ clones were defined. Regulatory or non-regulatory origin was assigned to alloreactive CD4+ clones by matching of sequences to sorted unstimulated Treg and non-Treg repertoires. Held by TCRdb, this immuneACCESS table contains in-frame sequences only and omits some clones. Under half of the omission traces to an unresolved V gene where checked; the cause of the rest is unknown. The DNA was the basis for D and trimming; V, J and clone size are from that table. The sample contains approximately 100,000 clones, 90% to 95% of them found a single time. The ten largest clones capture under 0.65% of the sample.

The source material was Tregs sorted from blood. The TCR was taken from a human donor in good health. The sequence joins TRBV19 to TRBJ2-5; no confident D gene assignment can be made. The DNA sequence is TGTGCCAGTAGTATAGTGGCAGGTCAAGGGGAGACCCAGTACTTC. Protein translation: CASSIVAGQGETQYF.